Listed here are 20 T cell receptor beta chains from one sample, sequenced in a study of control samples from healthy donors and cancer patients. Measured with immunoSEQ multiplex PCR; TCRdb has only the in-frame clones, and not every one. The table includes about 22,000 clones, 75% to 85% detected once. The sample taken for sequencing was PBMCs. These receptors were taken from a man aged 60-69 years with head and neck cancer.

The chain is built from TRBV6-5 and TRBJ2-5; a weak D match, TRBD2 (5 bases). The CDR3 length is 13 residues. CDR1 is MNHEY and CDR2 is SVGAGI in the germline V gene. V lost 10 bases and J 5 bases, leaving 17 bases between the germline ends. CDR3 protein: CAIAREARETQYF. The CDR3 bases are TGTGCCATCGCCCGGGAAGCGAGGGAGACCCAGTACTTC.

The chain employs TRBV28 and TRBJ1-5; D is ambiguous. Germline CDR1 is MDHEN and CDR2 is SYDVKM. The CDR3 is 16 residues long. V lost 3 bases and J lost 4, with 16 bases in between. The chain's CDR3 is CASSLFSRGRNQPQHF. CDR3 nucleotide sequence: TGTGCCAGCAGTTTGTTTAGCCGTGGGAGAAATCAGCCCCAGCATTTT.

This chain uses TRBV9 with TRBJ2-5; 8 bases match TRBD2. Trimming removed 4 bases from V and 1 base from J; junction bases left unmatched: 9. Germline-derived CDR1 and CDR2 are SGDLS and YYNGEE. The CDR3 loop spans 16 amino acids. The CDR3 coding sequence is TGTGCCAGCAGCTTCCGACTGGCGGGGGGCCAAGAGACCCAGTACTTC. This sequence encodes CASSFRLAGGQETQYF.

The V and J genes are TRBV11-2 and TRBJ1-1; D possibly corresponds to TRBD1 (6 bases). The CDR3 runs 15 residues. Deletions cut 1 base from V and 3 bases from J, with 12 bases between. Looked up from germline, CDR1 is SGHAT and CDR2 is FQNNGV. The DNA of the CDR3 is TGTGCCAGCAGCTTAGGGGGGGGGCTGTACACTGAAGCTTTCTTT. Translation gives CASSLGGGLYTEAFF.

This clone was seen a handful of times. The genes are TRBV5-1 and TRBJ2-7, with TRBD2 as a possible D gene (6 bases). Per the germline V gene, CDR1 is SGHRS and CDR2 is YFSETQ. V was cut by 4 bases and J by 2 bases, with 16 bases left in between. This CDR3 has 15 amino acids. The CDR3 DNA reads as TGCGCCAGCAGCCCCGAGCCGGGACTTACCTACGAGCAGTACTTC. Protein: CASSPEPGLTYEQYF. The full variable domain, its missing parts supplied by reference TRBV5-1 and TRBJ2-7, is KAGVTQTPRYLIKTRGQQVTLSCSPISGHRSVSWYQQTPGQGLQFLFEYFSETQRNKGNFPGRFSGRQFSNSRSEMNVSTLELGDSALYLCASSPEPGLTYEQYFGPGTRLTVT.

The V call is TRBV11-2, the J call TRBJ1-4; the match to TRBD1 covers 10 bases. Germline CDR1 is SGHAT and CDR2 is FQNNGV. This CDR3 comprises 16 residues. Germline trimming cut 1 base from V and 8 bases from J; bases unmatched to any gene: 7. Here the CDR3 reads CASSLGVGQGEEKLFF. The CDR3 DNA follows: TGTGCCAGCAGCTTAGGGGTCGGACAGGGGGAAGAAAAACTGTTTTTT.

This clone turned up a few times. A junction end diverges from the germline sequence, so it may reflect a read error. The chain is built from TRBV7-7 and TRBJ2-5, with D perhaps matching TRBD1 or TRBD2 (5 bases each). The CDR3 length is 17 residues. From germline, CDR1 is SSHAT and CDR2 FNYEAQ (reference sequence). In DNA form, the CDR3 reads TGTGCTAGCAGCTACGGATGGGACCCTGCGTCCCAAGAGACCCAGTACTTC. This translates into CASSYGWDPASQETQYF.

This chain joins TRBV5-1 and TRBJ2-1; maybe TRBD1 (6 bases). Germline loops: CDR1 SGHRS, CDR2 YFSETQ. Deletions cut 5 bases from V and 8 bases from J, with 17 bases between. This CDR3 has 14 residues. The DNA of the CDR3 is TGCGCCAGCAGGATTCAAACAGGGACATATGAGCAGTTCTTC. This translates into CASRIQTGTYEQFF.

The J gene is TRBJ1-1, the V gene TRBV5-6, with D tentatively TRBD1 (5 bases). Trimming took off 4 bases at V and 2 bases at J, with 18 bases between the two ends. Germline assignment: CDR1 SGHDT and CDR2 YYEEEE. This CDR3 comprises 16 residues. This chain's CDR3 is CASSTPVGGGNTEAFF. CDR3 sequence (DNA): TGTGCCAGCAGCACCCCCGTGGGGGGGGGAAACACTGAAGCTTTCTTT.

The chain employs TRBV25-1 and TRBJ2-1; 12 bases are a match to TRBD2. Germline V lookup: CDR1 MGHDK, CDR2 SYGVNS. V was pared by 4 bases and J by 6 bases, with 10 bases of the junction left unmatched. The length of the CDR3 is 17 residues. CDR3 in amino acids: CASSAPGLAGRGNEQFF. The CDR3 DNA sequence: TGTGCCAGCAGTGCACCCGGACTAGCGGGACGTGGCAATGAGCAGTTCTTC.

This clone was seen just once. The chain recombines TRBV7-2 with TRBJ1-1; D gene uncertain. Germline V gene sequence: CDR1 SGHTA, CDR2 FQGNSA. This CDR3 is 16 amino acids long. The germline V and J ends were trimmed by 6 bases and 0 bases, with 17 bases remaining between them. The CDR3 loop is CASSPQWPPMNTEAFF. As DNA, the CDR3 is TGTGCCAGCAGTCCTCAGTGGCCCCCTATGAACACTGAAGCTTTCTTT. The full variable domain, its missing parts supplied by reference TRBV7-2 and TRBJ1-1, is GAGVSQSPSNKVTEKGKDVELRCDPISGHTALYWYRQSLGQGLEFLIYFQGNSAPDKSGLPSDRFSAERTGGSVSTLTIQRTQQEDSAVYLCASSPQWPPMNTEAFFGQGTRLTVV.

The CDR3 DNA follows: TGTGCCAGCAGCCAAGGGGATAGGGGGAGAGAAAAACTGTTTTTT. Residues: CASSQGDRGREKLFF. The chain has TRBV3-1 (or the pseudogene TRBV3-2) and TRBJ1-4; possibly TRBD1 for D (6 bases). V shed 1 base and J shed 8 bases, with 14 bases lying between them. CDR1 and CDR2 (germline): LGHDT, YNNKEL (reference sequence). CDR3 length: 15 residues.

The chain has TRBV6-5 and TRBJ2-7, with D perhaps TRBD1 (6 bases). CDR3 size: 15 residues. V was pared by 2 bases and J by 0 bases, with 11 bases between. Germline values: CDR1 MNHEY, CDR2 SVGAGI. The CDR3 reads CASSYRDTHSYEQYF. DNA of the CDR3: TGTGCCAGCAGTTACCGGGACACCCACTCCTACGAGCAGTACTTC.

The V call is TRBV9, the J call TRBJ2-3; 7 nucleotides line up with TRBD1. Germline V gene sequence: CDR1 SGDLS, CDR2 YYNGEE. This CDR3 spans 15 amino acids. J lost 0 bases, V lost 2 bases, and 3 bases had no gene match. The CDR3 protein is CASSVEGASTDTQYF. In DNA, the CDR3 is TGTGCCAGCAGCGTCGAGGGGGCGAGCACAGATACGCAGTATTTT. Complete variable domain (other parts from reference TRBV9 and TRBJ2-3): DSGVTQTPKHLITATGQRVTLRCSPRSGDLSVYWYQQSLDQGLQFLIQYYNGEERAKGNILERFSAQQFPDLHSELNLSSLELGDSALYFCASSVEGASTDTQYFGPGTRLTVL.

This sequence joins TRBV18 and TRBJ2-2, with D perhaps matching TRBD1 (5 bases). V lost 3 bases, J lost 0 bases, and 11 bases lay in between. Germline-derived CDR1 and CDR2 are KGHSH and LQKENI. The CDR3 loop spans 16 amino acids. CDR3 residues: CASSPGATTNTGELFF. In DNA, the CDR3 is TGTGCCAGCTCACCTGGGGCGACCACGAACACCGGGGAGCTGTTTTTT.

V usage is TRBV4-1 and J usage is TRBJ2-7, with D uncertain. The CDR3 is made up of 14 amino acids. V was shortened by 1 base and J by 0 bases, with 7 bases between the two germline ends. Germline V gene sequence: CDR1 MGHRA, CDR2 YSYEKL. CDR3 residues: CASSQVWVSYEQYF. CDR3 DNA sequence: TGCGCCAGCAGCCAAGTTTGGGTCTCCTACGAGCAGTACTTC.

CDR3 DNA sequence: TGTGCCACCAGCAGATCAATCCGAAGACTCGGGAGCGCAGATACGCAGTATTTT. This sequence encodes CATSRSIRRLGSADTQYF. The V gene is TRBV15, the J gene TRBJ2-3; maybe TRBD2 (6 bases). With 2 bases removed from V and 4 bases from J, the gap between germline ends came to 22 bases. CDR1 and CDR2 (germline): LNHNV, YYDKDF (reference sequence). This CDR3 contains 18 residues. Together with reference TRBV15 and TRBJ2-3, the CDR3 gives the full variable domain: DAMVIQNPRYQVTQFGKPVTLSCSQTLNHNVMYWYQQKSSQAPKLLFHYYDKDFNNEADTPDNFQSRRPNTSFCFLDIRSPGLGDTAMYLCATSRSIRRLGSADTQYFGPGTRLTVL.

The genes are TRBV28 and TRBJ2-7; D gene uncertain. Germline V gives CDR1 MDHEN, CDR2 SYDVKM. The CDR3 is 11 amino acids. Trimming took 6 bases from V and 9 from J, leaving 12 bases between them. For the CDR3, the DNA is TGTGCCAGCAGACGAGGCGGAAGGCAGTACTTC. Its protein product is CASRRGGRQYF.

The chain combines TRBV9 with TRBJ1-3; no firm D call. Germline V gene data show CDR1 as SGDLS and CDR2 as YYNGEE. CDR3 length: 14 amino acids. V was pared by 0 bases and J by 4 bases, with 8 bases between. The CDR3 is CASSVEALGNTIYF. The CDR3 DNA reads TGTGCCAGCAGCGTAGAGGCTCTAGGAAACACCATATATTTT.

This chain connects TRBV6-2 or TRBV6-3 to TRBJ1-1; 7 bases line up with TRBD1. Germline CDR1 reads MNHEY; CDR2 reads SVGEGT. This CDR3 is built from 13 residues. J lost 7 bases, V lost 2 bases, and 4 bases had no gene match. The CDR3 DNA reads TGTGCCAGCAGTTACAGGGGGCAATTTGAAGCTTTCTTT. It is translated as CASSYRGQFEAFF.